The 27 T cell receptor beta chains listed next were all sequenced from one sample in a study of blood T cell repertoires in COVID-19. Profiled with immunoSEQ multiplex PCR; TCRdb holds only in-frame clones, not every one. This sample has around 140,000 clones, with about 87% found just once. Sample: peripheral blood. These TCRs come from an older man with acute or convalescent COVID-19.

This sequence joins TRBV7-3 and TRBJ2-1, with D possibly being TRBD1 (6 bases). There are 20 residues in the CDR3. Trimming shortened V by 1 base and J by 0 bases, and 22 bases separated the two germline ends. Germline lookup yields CDR1 SGHTA and CDR2 FQGTGA. CDR3 sequence: CASSLIGGSDTLSSYNEQFF. Written as DNA, the CDR3 is TGTGCCAGCAGCTTAATAGGGGGATCAGATACCTTAAGCTCCTACAATGAGCAGTTCTTC.

The rearrangement links TRBV3-1 (or the pseudogene TRBV3-2) to TRBJ2-1; 13 bases map to TRBD2. The V gene end was trimmed by 2 bases and the J gene end by 9 bases; junction bases not matched to a gene: 10. CDR3 length: 17 amino acids. The germline V gene has CDR1 LGHDT and CDR2 YNNKEL (reference sequence). The CDR3 sequence is CASSQKRTSGSFGEQFF. The CDR3 nucleotides are TGTGCCAGCAGCCAAAAGAGGACTAGCGGGAGTTTCGGTGAGCAGTTCTTC.

This clone occurred a few times. This chain uses TRBV7-9 with TRBJ2-6, with a tentative D call TRBD1 (6 bases). This CDR3 region has 15 residues. The V end lost 5 bases, the J end lost 2 bases, and 10 bases lay between the germline ends. Germline values: CDR1 SEHNR, CDR2 FQNEAQ (reference sequence). This chain's CDR3 is CASSPRQAGANVLTF. The CDR3, as DNA: TGTGCCAGCAGCCCCCGACAGGCTGGGGCCAACGTCCTGACTTTC.

V and J are TRBV25-1 and TRBJ2-5; 8 bases map to TRBD1. The ends lost 4 bases at V and 5 bases at J; junction bases unmatched: 6. This CDR3 is 14 amino acids long. CDR1 MGHDK and CDR2 SYGVNS come from the germline V gene. The CDR3 loop is CASSGQGSWETQYF. CDR3 nucleotides: TGTGCCAGCAGTGGACAGGGGAGCTGGGAGACCCAGTACTTC.

The chain has TRBV30 and TRBJ2-2; D call uncertain. This CDR3 comprises 14 residues. Germline V gives CDR1 GTSNPN, CDR2 SVGIG (reference sequence). Trimming shortened V by 1 base and J by 10 bases, and 16 bases separated the two germline ends. This CDR3 is CAWSGGSPGVELFF. CDR3 in DNA: TGTGCCTGGAGTGGAGGATCCCCCGGCGTGGAGCTGTTTTTT.

The chain has TRBV30 and TRBJ2-1, with 10 bases fitting TRBD2. V lost 5 bases and J lost 15; bases outside the gene matches: 13. The CDR3 totals 13 residues. Per germline, CDR1 GTSNPN and CDR2 SVGIG (reference sequence). CDR3 in amino acids: CAWQPKPGLAAFF. The CDR3, as DNA: TGTGCCTGGCAACCTAAACCCGGACTAGCGGCGTTCTTC. Based on the CDR3 plus reference TRBV30 and TRBJ2-1, the full variable domain is SQTIHQWPATLVQPVGSPLSLECTVEGTSNPNLYWYRQAAGRGLQLLFYSVGIGQISSEVPQNLSASRPQDRQFILSSKKLLLSDSGFYLCAWQPKPGLAAFFGPGTRLTVL.

The chain couples TRBV23-1 to TRBJ1-6; 11 nucleotides align to TRBD1. TRBV23-1 is an ORF, with its function uncertain. CDR3 length: 17 amino acids. Losses at the gene ends were 6 bases for V and 8 bases for J; bases not matched to a gene: 12. DNA of the CDR3: TGCGCCAGCAGAGGGCGATTTCGGGGACAGGGGGATTCACCCCTCCACTTT. Translating it yields CASRGRFRGQGDSPLHF.

A note on this clone: The junction departs from the called germline gene at one end, perhaps through a read error. The V and J genes are TRBV5-8 and TRBJ2-7; the match to TRBD1 covers 8 bases. The CDR3 covers 12 residues. CDR1 is SGHTS, CDR2 YDEGEE, per germline. CDR3 residues: CASSLALGDRNF. The CDR3 DNA reads as TGTGCCAGCAGCTTGGCCCTCGGGGACAGGAACTTC.

The chain links TRBV29-1 to TRBJ2-5, with D possibly matching TRBD1 (6 bases). Deletions cut 7 bases from V and 3 bases from J, with 12 bases between. The CDR3 has 12 residues. Germline CDR1 reads SQVTM; CDR2 reads ANQGSEA. Written as DNA, the CDR3 is TGCAGCGCGTGGAAGGGGGAAGAGACCCAGTACTTC. Its translation: CSAWKGEETQYF.

The rearrangement links TRBV6-5 to TRBJ1-2; tentatively, D is TRBD1 (6 bases). Trimming removed 5 bases at V and 4 bases at J, with 17 bases between. Germline V lookup: CDR1 MNHEY, CDR2 SVGAGI. The CDR3 loop spans 15 amino acids. CDR3 sequence: CASSPSKGQSYGYTF. CDR3 bases: TGTGCCAGCAGTCCCTCCAAAGGACAGAGCTATGGCTACACCTTC.

V is TRBV6-5 and J is TRBJ1-1; D unclear. V lost 5 bases to trimming and J lost 0 bases, with 7 bases between them. CDR1 MNHEY and CDR2 SVGAGI come from the germline V gene. The CDR3 has 13 residues. CDR3 DNA sequence: TGTGCCAGCAGTCTAGTTATGAACACTGAAGCTTTCTTT. Residues: CASSLVMNTEAFF.

The chain carries TRBV24-1 and TRBJ2-5, with D maybe TRBD1 (5 bases). CDR1 is KGHDR and CDR2 is SFDVKD in the germline V gene. With 4 bases removed from V and 2 bases from J, the gap between germline ends came to 10 bases. The CDR3 covers 14 residues. CDR3 in DNA: TGTGCCACCAGTGACCCGGACACTCAAGAGACCCAGTACTTC. This translates into CATSDPDTQETQYF.

J is TRBJ2-5 and V is TRBV28, with D unresolved. The CDR3 runs 15 residues. In germline, CDR1 is MDHEN, CDR2 SYDVKM. V was shortened by 5 bases and J by 5 bases, with 18 bases between the two germline ends. CDR3 coding DNA: TGTGCCAGCAGTCCCGCTGGCCCCAATTTGGAGACCCAGTACTTC. Its protein is CASSPAGPNLETQYF.

The J gene is TRBJ2-1, the V gene TRBV28; 10 bases fit TRBD2. The CDR3 consists of 17 residues. With 3 bases clipped from V and 8 bases from J, the junction kept 13 bases outside the gene matches. Germline values: CDR1 MDHEN, CDR2 SYDVKM. In nucleotides, the CDR3 is TGTGCCAGCAGTTTGAGGACTAGCGGCCCCTTTACACATGAGCAGTTCTTC. This translates into CASSLRTSGPFTHEQFF.

CDR3 coding DNA: TGTGCCAGCAGTTTTTTTTGGGGGAGGAGTAGCTATAATTCACCCCTCCACTTT. Protein sequence: CASSFFWGRSSYNSPLHF. This chain connects TRBV27 to TRBJ1-6, with a tentative D call TRBD1 (5 bases). The V gene lost 3 bases and the J gene lost 3 bases, with 18 bases spanning the gap. Germline CDR1 is MNHEY and CDR2 is SMNVEV (reference sequence). This CDR3 is built from 18 residues.

The chain combines TRBV9 with TRBJ2-7; no definite D call. Per the germline V gene, CDR1 is SGDLS and CDR2 is YYNGEE. The CDR3 sequence is 11 residues long. V shed 5 bases and J shed 0 bases, with 3 bases lying between them. DNA for the CDR3: TGTGCCAGCAGTAACTCCTACGAGCAGTACTTC. Its translation is CASSNSYEQYF.

The rearrangement links TRBV7-6 to TRBJ1-1, with D possibly TRBD1 on 5 matching bases. CDR1 is SGHVS and CDR2 is FNYEAQ in the germline V gene. Between the trimmed V and J ends, which lost 2 bases and 3 bases, there was a span of 16 bases. The CDR3 extends over 16 amino acids. CDR3 nucleotides: TGTGCCAGCAGCTTAATGCCGGGCCGGGGGGACACTGAAGCTTTCTTT. It yields the protein CASSLMPGRGDTEAFF.

The chain links TRBV28 to TRBJ2-1; tentatively, D is TRBD2 (5 bases). CDR3 length: 11 residues. Germline V gives CDR1 MDHEN, CDR2 SYDVKM. Here the CDR3 DNA reads TGTGGGAGCGGTTCCTACAATGAGCAGTTCTTC. Encoded protein: CGSGSYNEQFF.

V is TRBV5-1 and J is TRBJ2-1; possible D gene TRBD2, 7 bases. Germline V gene data show CDR1 as SGHRS and CDR2 as YFSETQ. CDR3 length: 15 amino acids. Trimming cost V 0 bases and J 8 bases, with 15 bases left between them. CDR3 loop: CASSLEGGPLDEQFF. The CDR3 DNA reads as TGCGCCAGCAGCTTGGAGGGGGGGCCTTTGGATGAGCAGTTCTTC.

The genes are TRBV19 and TRBJ2-3; D may be TRBD2 (6 bases). V was clipped by 3 bases and J by 3 bases, with 16 bases between them. Germline V gives CDR1 LNHDA, CDR2 SQIVND (reference sequence). The CDR3 has 16 residues. This chain's CDR3 is CASSMEPRLVTDTQYF. The CDR3 nucleotides read TGTGCCAGTAGTATGGAGCCGAGACTAGTTACAGATACGCAGTATTTT.

This clone was picked up one time. The genes are TRBV7-7 and TRBJ2-7; 10 positions match TRBD2. In germline, CDR1 is SSHAT, CDR2 FNYEAQ (reference sequence). This CDR3 comprises 16 residues. V was pared by 7 bases and J by 4 bases, with 13 bases of the junction left unmatched. CDR3 in DNA: TGTGCCAGCATCCCTTTACCAACTAGCGGGATGTACGAGCAGTACTTC. Translation: CASIPLPTSGMYEQYF.

The gene calls are TRBV11-2 and TRBJ2-7, with D possibly TRBD1 on 5 matching bases. Between the trimmed V and J ends, which lost 6 bases and 2 bases, there was a span of 11 bases. Germline CDR1 and CDR2: SGHAT and FQNNGV. CDR3 size: 13 residues. The chain's CDR3 is CASRQQGTYEQYF. The CDR3 DNA sequence: TGTGCCAGCAGGCAGCAGGGAACCTACGAGCAGTACTTC.

This clone was observed once. This rearrangement joins TRBV30 to TRBJ1-1; D uncertain. Germline V gene data show CDR1 as GTSNPN and CDR2 as SVGIG (reference sequence). This CDR3 spans 13 amino acids. The V end was cut by 0 bases, the J end by 2 bases, with 7 bases between. CDR3 sequence: CAWSVSFNTEAFF. CDR3 DNA sequence: TGTGCCTGGAGTGTATCGTTCAACACTGAAGCTTTCTTT.

The rearrangement links TRBV4-2 to TRBJ2-1, with 8 positions matching TRBD2. Germline-derived CDR1 and CDR2 are LGHNA and YNFKEQ. This CDR3 has 14 residues. V dropped 1 base and J dropped 15; count of bases not matched to a gene: 11. The CDR3 region has the DNA TGTGCCAGCAGCCAAGCCTCAAGCGGGAGCATCTTGTTCTTC. The encoded protein is CASSQASSGSILFF.

This sequence joins TRBV5-1 and TRBJ1-1; TRBD1 is a possible D gene (5 bases). From germline, CDR1 is SGHRS and CDR2 YFSETQ. The CDR3 is 14 amino acids. Trimming removed 4 bases at V and 0 bases at J, with 10 bases between. As DNA, the CDR3 is TGCGCCAGCAGCACCAACAGGATGAACACTGAAGCTTTCTTT. This encodes CASSTNRMNTEAFF.

The chain links TRBV20-1 to TRBJ2-5; tentative D call: TRBD2 (5 bases). Germline CDR1 is DFQATT and CDR2 is SNEGSKA (reference sequence). Trimming took off 2 bases at V and 5 bases at J, with 6 bases between the two ends. CDR3 length: 11 amino acids. CDR3 amino acids: CSARLAETQYF. CDR3 sequence (DNA): TGCAGTGCTAGATTAGCGGAGACCCAGTACTTC.

The chain is built from TRBV5-1 and TRBJ1-6; 9 nucleotides align to TRBD1. Germline lookup yields CDR1 SGHRS and CDR2 YFSETQ. The CDR3 contains 15 residues. After removal of 0 bases from V and 8 bases from J, the junction contained 3 bases not matched to a gene. As DNA, the CDR3 is TGCGCCAGCAGCTTGGAGGGACAGGGATATTCACCCCTCCACTTT. Protein product: CASSLEGQGYSPLHF. Full variable domain (outside the CDR3, taken from reference TRBV5-1 and TRBJ1-6): KAGVTQTPRYLIKTRGQQVTLSCSPISGHRSVSWYQQTPGQGLQFLFEYFSETQRNKGNFPGRFSGRQFSNSRSEMNVSTLELGDSALYLCASSLEGQGYSPLHFGNGTRLTVT.